This TCR beta chain was documented in a study of T cell repertoires in cytomegalovirus infection. Study summary: An indication of both CMV infection and matching HLA type came from public TCR beta signatures.

A note on this clonotype: What it binds is unknown.

Germline V lookup: CDR1 DFQATT, CDR2 SNEGSKA (reference sequence). The V segment lost 3 bases and the J segment 2 bases; nucleotides outside the gene matches: 7. This CDR3 contains 14 residues. TCRdb passed the reads through MiXCR, listing each CDR3 protein once. The sample consists of around 230,000 distinct CDR3 sequences, under 8.5% of them appearing once. Study findings and constraints: The response measured ex vivo was dominated by TCR beta clonotypes (HLA-C-restricted and CMV-specific). Cumulative frequency (of public TCR beta family members) identified carriers of CMV plus the relevant HLA.

The origin of this receptor is a human donor in good health (CMV status not recorded). Some clones in this sample may be carry-over from other donors' samples. Input material: PBMCs. J is TRBJ2-7 and V is TRBV20-1; the match to TRBD1 covers 7 bases. The CDR3 here is CSARSRTGTYEQYF. The DNA of the CDR3 is TGCAGTGCTAGGTCCCGGACAGGAACCTACGAGCAGTACTTC.